These 19 T cell receptor beta chains were all obtained from the same sample, sequenced in a study of blood T cell repertoires in COVID-19. The assay was immunoSEQ multiplex PCR, and TCRdb's table has in-frame clones only and misses some. The table records approximately 190,000 clones, 82% of them present only once. The specimen sequenced was peripheral blood. Every receptor here comes from a woman in her sixties with COVID-19, enrolled during active disease.

J is TRBJ1-4 and V is TRBV19; weak D call: TRBD1 (6 bases). The germline V and J ends were trimmed by 3 bases and 8 bases, with 13 bases remaining between them. This CDR3 is built from 14 residues. In germline, CDR1 is LNHDA, CDR2 SQIVND (reference sequence). As DNA, the CDR3 is TGTGCCAGTAGTATCCGGGACACCGAGGAAAAACTGTTTTTT. Amino acids: CASSIRDTEEKLFF.

This chain joins TRBV9 and TRBJ2-3; TRBD2 matches 9 bases. From germline, CDR1 is SGDLS and CDR2 YYNGEE. The CDR3 totals 15 residues. The V and J ends lost 4 bases and 1 base, in that order; junction bases with no gene match: 4. CDR3 nucleotides: TGTGCCAGCAGCAAGAGACTAGCGGGCACAGATACGCAGTATTTT. It encodes CASSKRLAGTDTQYF.

The rearrangement joins TRBV3-1 (or the pseudogene TRBV3-2) to TRBJ1-5; D uncertain. V lost 1 base and J lost 6, with 7 bases in between. The CDR3 runs 13 residues. Germline V lookup: CDR1 LGHDT, CDR2 YNNKEL (reference sequence). In DNA form, the CDR3 reads TGTGCCAGCAGCCAAGGTATTAGTCAGCCCCAGCATTTT. Its protein product is CASSQGISQPQHF.

The chain employs TRBV6-2 or TRBV6-3 and TRBJ2-1; TRBD1 is a possible D gene (5 bases). The length of the CDR3 is 14 residues. CDR1 is MNHEY, CDR2 SVGEGT, per germline. The V end lost 2 bases, the J end lost 4 bases, and 9 bases lay between the germline ends. The CDR3, as DNA: TGTGCCAGCAGTTACCCAGGGCCTTACAATGAGCAGTTCTTC. As protein: CASSYPGPYNEQFF.

This chain joins TRBV5-1 and TRBJ2-3; TRBD2 matches 8 bases. Trimming removed 1 base from V and 3 bases from J; junction bases left unmatched: 7. This CDR3 region has 16 residues. Germline CDR1 and CDR2: SGHRS and YFSETQ. The CDR3 is CASSLTSGSGTDTQYF. Written as DNA, the CDR3 is TGCGCCAGCAGCTTGACCAGCGGGAGTGGGACAGATACGCAGTATTTT.

This chain connects TRBV6-5 to TRBJ2-7; 11 positions agree with TRBD2. The CDR3 extends over 15 amino acids. Per the germline V gene, CDR1 is MNHEY and CDR2 is SVGAGI. V gave up 7 bases and J gave up 1 base; unmatched junction bases: 6. For the CDR3, the DNA is TGTGCCAGCATTACCAGACTAGCGGGATCCTACGAGCAGTACTTC. This encodes CASITRLAGSYEQYF.

The gene calls are TRBV11-2 and TRBJ2-6, with 10 bases lining up with TRBD1. J lost 0 bases, V lost 4 bases, and 3 bases had no gene match. This CDR3 spans 17 amino acids. Germline V gives CDR1 SGHAT, CDR2 FQNNGV. The CDR3 bases are TGTGCCAGCAGCTCGGACAGGGGGGGCTCTGGGGCCAACGTCCTGACTTTC. Protein: CASSSDRGGSGANVLTF.

This chain connects TRBV9 to TRBJ1-6; the D gene is possibly TRBD1 (5 bases). The CDR3 loop spans 14 amino acids. The germline V gene has CDR1 SGDLS and CDR2 YYNGEE. V shed 3 bases and J shed 3 bases, with 7 bases lying between them. DNA for the CDR3: TGTGCCAGCAGCGAACAGGTCTATAATTCACCCCTCCACTTT. Amino acid sequence: CASSEQVYNSPLHF.

The chain combines TRBV23-1 with TRBJ2-2, with 7 positions matching TRBD1. TRBV23-1 is an ORF, and what it does is uncertain. J was trimmed by 6 bases and V by 11 bases; bases with no gene match: 6. The CDR3 is 12 amino acids. CDR3 DNA sequence: TGCGCCGGGGACAGAATCGCCGGGGAGCTGTTTTTT. Amino acids: CAGDRIAGELFF.

The chain combines TRBV5-1 with TRBJ2-1; D might be TRBD1 (6 bases). V lost 0 bases and J lost 5, with 12 bases in between. The CDR3 is 15 residues long. CDR1 and CDR2 (germline): SGHRS, YFSETQ. CDR3 protein: CASSLAEDRNNEQFF. CDR3 bases: TGCGCCAGCAGCTTGGCGGAGGACAGAAACAATGAGCAGTTCTTC. The full variable domain, completed using reference TRBV5-1 and TRBJ2-1, is KAGVTQTPRYLIKTRGQQVTLSCSPISGHRSVSWYQQTPGQGLQFLFEYFSETQRNKGNFPGRFSGRQFSNSRSEMNVSTLELGDSALYLCASSLAEDRNNEQFFGPGTRLTVL.

This clone has just a few counts. This chain connects TRBV7-9 to TRBJ2-1, with D possibly TRBD2 on 5 matching bases. Germline CDR1 and CDR2: SEHNR and FQNEAQ (reference sequence). Trimming shortened V by 1 base and J by 2 bases, and 12 bases separated the two germline ends. The CDR3 totals 16 residues. The CDR3 spells CASSLGGPSTYNEQFF. In DNA, the CDR3 is TGTGCCAGCAGCTTAGGCGGGCCTAGCACCTACAATGAGCAGTTCTTC.

The chain employs TRBV6-5 and TRBJ1-2; D may be TRBD1 (5 bases). Germline lookup yields CDR1 MNHEY and CDR2 SVGAGI. Deletions cut 7 bases from V and 3 bases from J, with 18 bases between. The CDR3 sequence is 15 residues long. DNA for the CDR3: TGTGCCAGCAAAAGGGACCGCGGGAACCACTATGGCTACACCTTC. Protein sequence: CASKRDRGNHYGYTF.

V is TRBV19 and J is TRBJ2-1; no clear D. The V end lost 3 bases, the J end lost 4 bases, and 13 bases lay between the germline ends. The CDR3 is made up of 15 amino acids. Germline CDR1 reads LNHDA; CDR2 reads SQIVND (reference sequence). For the CDR3, the DNA is TGTGCCAGTAGTATTGCAGAAACCGTTTACAATGAGCAGTTCTTC. Its translation: CASSIAETVYNEQFF. Drawing the rest from reference TRBV19 and TRBJ2-1, the complete variable domain is DGGITQSPKYLFRKEGQNVTLSCEQNLNHDAMYWYRQDPGQGLRLIYYSQIVNDFQKGDIAEGYSVSREKKESFPLTVTSAQKNPTAFYLCASSIAETVYNEQFFGPGTRLTVL.

The chain links TRBV7-6 to TRBJ1-2, with a weak D call TRBD1 (6 bases). The CDR3 is 14 residues long. The V end lost 4 bases, the J end lost 4 bases, and 13 bases lay between the germline ends. Per the germline V gene, CDR1 is SGHVS and CDR2 is FNYEAQ. CDR3 bases: TGTGCCAGCAGCTCAGGGGACATCGGCTATGGCTACACCTTC. It yields the protein CASSSGDIGYGYTF.

On this clone itself: Other DNA sequences in the sample encode the same CDR3. The chain links TRBV28 to TRBJ1-1, with a weak D call TRBD1 (5 bases). The V end was cut by 6 bases, the J end by 5 bases, with 10 bases between. The CDR3 covers 12 residues. Germline-derived CDR1 and CDR2 are MDHEN and SYDVKM. Written as DNA, the CDR3 is TGTGCCAGCAGCTTCGGGGGAACTGAAGCTTTCTTT. Its protein is CASSFGGTEAFF.

The chain uses TRBV19 and TRBJ1-1; the D gene is possibly TRBD1 (5 bases). The CDR3 has 14 residues. The germline V gene encodes CDR1 LNHDA and CDR2 SQIVND (reference sequence). V was trimmed by 2 bases and J by 2 bases, leaving 9 bases between them. The CDR3, as DNA: TGTGCCAGTAGTATACAGGGCCCTAACACTGAAGCTTTCTTT. It is translated as CASSIQGPNTEAFF.

This clone has just one count. The chain is built from TRBV5-1 and TRBJ2-3; 14 bases are shared with TRBD2. CDR1 and CDR2 from the germline V gene are SGHRS and YFSETQ. The CDR3 covers 17 residues. The V segment lost 3 bases and the J segment 2 bases; nucleotides outside the gene matches: 5. In nucleotides, the CDR3 is TGCGCCAGCAGCTCTGGGACTAGCGGGAGCCTCACAGATACGCAGTATTTT. It translates to CASSSGTSGSLTDTQYF.

The chain recombines TRBV7-9 with TRBJ2-7; 8 bases fit TRBD2. Looked up from germline, CDR1 is SEHNR and CDR2 is FQNEAQ (reference sequence). The CDR3 runs 15 residues. V lost 5 bases to trimming and J lost 2 bases; unmatched junction nucleotides: 8. In DNA form, the CDR3 reads TGTGCCAGCAGCCCCGGGGGGGCAATAACCTACGAGCAGTACTTC. Protein sequence: CASSPGGAITYEQYF. Full variable domain (missing parts from reference TRBV7-9 and TRBJ2-7): DTGVSQNPRHKITKRGQNVTFRCDPISEHNRLYWYRQTLGQGPEFLTYFQNEAQLEKSRLLSDRFSAERPKGSFSTLEIQRTEQGDSAMYLCASSPGGAITYEQYFGPGTRLTVT.

This clone was detected only once. This rearrangement joins TRBV4-2 to TRBJ2-5, with D maybe TRBD2 (6 bases). The germline CDR1 and CDR2 sequences are LGHNA and YNFKEQ. V lost 4 bases and J lost 1, with 13 bases in between. The CDR3 totals 15 residues. The CDR3 here is CASSRTVLAQETQYF. The CDR3 DNA is TGTGCCAGCAGCCGTACCGTACTAGCCCAAGAGACCCAGTACTTC.